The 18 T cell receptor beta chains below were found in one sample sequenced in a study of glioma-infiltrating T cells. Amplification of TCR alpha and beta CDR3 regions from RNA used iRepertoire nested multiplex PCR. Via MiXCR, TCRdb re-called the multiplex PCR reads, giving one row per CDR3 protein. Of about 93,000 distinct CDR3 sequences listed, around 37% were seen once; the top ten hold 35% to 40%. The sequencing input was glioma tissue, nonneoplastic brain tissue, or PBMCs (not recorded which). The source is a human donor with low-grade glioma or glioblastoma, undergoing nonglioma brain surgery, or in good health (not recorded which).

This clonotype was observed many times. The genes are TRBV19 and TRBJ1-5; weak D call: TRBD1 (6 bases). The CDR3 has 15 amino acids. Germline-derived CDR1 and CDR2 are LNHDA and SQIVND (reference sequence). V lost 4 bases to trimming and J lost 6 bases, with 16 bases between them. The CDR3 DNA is TGTGCCAGTAGTACGACAGGTACGGCCAGTCAGCCCCAGCATTTT. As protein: CASSTTGTASQPQHF.

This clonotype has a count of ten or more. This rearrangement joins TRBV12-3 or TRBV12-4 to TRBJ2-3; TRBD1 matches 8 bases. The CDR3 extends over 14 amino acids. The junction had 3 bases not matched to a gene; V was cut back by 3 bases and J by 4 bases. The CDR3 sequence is CASSFSGGPDTQYF. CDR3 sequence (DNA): TGTGCCAGCAGTTTTTCAGGGGGCCCAGATACGCAGTATTTT.

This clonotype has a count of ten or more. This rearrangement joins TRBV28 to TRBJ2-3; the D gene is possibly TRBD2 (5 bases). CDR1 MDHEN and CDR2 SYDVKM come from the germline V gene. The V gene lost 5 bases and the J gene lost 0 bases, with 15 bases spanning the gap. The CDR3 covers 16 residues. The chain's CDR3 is CASSLWRSPSTDTQYF. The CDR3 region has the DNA TGTGCCAGCAGTCTTTGGAGGTCCCCTAGCACAGATACGCAGTATTTT.

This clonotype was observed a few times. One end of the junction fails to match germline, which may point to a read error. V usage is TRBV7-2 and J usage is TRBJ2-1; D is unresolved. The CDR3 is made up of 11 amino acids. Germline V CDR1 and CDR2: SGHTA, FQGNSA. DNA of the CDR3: TGTGCCAGTAGCCTTGACAATGAGCAGCTCTTC. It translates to CASSLDNEQLF.

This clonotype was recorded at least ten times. The CDR3 loop is CASNSGTAAYEQYF. The CDR3 DNA sequence: TGTGCCAGCAATTCCGGGACCGCCGCCTACGAGCAGTACTTC. The chain has TRBV9 and TRBJ2-7; the D gene could be TRBD1 or TRBD2 (5 bases each). V dropped 6 bases and J dropped 2 bases, with 15 bases sitting between them. Germline loops: CDR1 SGDLS, CDR2 YYNGEE. The CDR3 spans 14 residues.

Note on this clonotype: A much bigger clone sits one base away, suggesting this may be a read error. CDR3 bases: TGTGCCAGCAGTGAAGGTGGGGCATACGTGCAGTACTTC. It yields the protein CASSEGGAYVQYF. This rearrangement joins TRBV2 to TRBJ2-7; D may be TRBD1 (5 bases). The germline gives CDR1 SNHLY, CDR2 FYNNEI. The CDR3 is 13 residues long.

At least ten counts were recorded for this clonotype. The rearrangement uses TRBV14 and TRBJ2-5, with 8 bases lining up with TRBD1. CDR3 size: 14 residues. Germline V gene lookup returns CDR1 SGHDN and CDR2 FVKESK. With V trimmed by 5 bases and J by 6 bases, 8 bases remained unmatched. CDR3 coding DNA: TGTGCCAGCAGCGGAGACAGGGGAGTAAAGACCCAGTACTTC. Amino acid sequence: CASSGDRGVKTQYF. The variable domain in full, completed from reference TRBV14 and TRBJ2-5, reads EAGVTQFPSHSVIEKGQTVTLRCDPISGHDNLYWYRRVMGKEIKFLLHFVKESKQDESGMPNNRFLAERTGGTYSTLKVQPAELEDSGVYFCASSGDRGVKTQYFGPGTRLLVL.

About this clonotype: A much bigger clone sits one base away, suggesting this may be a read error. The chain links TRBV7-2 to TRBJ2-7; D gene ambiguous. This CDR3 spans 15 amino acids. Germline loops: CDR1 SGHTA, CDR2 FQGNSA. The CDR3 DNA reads TGTGCCAGCAGCTTAGCCCCTTCGAGAGCCTACGAGCCGTACTTC. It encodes CASSLAPSRAYEPYF.

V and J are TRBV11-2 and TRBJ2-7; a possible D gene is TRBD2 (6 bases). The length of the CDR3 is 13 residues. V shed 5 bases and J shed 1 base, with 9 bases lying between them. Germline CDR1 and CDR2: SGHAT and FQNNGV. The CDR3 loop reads CASSGDFSYEQYF. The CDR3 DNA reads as TGTGCCAGCAGCGGGGACTTTTCCTACGAGCAGTACTTC.

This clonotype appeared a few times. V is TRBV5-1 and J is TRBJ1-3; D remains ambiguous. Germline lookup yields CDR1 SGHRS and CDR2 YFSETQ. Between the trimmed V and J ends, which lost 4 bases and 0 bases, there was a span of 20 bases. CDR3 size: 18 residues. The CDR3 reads CASSPRRAQGASGNTIYF. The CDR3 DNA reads TGCGCCAGCAGCCCCCGACGGGCTCAAGGAGCCTCTGGAAACACCATATATTTT. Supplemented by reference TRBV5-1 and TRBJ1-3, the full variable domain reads KAGVTQTPRYLIKTRGQQVTLSCSPISGHRSVSWYQQTPGQGLQFLFEYFSETQRNKGNFPGRFSGRQFSNSRSEMNVSTLELGDSALYLCASSPRRAQGASGNTIYFGEGSWLTVV.

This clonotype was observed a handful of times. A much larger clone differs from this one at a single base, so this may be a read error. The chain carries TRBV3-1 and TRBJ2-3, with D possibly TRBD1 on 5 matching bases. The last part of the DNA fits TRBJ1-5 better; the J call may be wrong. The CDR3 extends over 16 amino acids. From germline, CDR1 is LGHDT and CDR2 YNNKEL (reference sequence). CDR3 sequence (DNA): TGTGCCAGCAGCCAAAGTGCTCCGGGACGGGGAGATACGCAGCATTTT. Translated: CASSQSAPGRGDTQHF.

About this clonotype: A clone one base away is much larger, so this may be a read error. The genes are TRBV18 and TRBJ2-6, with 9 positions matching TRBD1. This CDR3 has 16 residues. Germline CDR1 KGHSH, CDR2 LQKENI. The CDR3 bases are TGTGCCAGCTCAGGACAGGGGAGCTCTGGGGCCAACGTCCTGGCTTTC. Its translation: CASSGQGSSGANVLAF.

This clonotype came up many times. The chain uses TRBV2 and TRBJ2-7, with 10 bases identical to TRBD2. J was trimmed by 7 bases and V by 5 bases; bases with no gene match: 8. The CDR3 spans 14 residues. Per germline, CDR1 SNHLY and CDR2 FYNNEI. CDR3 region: CASSLLAGAREQYF. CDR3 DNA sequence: TGTGCCAGCAGTCTTCTAGCGGGAGCGAGAGAGCAGTACTTC. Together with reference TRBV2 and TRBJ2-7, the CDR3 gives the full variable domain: EPEVTQTPSHQVTQMGQEVILRCVPISNHLYFYWYRQILGQKVEFLVSFYNNEISEKSEIFDDQFSVERPDGSNFTLKIRSTKLEDSAMYFCASSLLAGAREQYFGPGTRLTVT.

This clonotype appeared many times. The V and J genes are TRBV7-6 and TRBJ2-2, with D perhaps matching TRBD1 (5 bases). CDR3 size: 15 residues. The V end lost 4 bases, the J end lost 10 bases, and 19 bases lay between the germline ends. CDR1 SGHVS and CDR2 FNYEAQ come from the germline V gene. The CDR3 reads CASSYYRPPPEELFF. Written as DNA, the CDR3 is TGTGCCAGCAGCTACTACAGGCCCCCACCCGAGGAGCTGTTTTTT.

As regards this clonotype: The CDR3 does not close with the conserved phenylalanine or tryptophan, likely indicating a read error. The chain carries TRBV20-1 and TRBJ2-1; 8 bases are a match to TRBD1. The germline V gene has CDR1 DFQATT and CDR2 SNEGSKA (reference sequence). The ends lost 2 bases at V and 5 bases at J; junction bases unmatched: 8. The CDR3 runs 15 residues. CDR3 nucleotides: TGCAGTGCTAGACCCCAGACAGGGGAGCACAATGAGCAGTTCTCC. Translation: CSARPQTGEHNEQFS.

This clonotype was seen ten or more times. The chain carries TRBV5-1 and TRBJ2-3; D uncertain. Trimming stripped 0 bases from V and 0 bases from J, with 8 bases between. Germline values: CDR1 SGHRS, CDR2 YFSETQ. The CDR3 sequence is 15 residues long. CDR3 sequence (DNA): TGCGCCAGCAGCTTGGCCGGGCGCAGCACAGATACGCAGTATTTT. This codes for CASSLAGRSTDTQYF.

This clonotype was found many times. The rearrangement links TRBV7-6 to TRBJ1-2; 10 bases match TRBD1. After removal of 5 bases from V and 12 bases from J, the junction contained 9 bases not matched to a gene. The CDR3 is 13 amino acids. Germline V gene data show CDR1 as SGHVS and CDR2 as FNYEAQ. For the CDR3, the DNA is TGTGCCAGCAGCCCGGGACAGGGGTGGTCAGACACCTTC. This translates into CASSPGQGWSDTF.

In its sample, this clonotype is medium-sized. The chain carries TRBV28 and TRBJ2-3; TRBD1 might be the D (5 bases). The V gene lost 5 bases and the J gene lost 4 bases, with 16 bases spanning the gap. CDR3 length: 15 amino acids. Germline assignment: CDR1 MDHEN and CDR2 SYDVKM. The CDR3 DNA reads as TGTGCCAGCAGTCCCCGACGGACAACGGCAGATACGCAGTATTTT. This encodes CASSPRRTTADTQYF.